Following are 8 T cell receptor beta chains from one sample sequenced in a study of T cells after yellow fever vaccination. Using its own MiXCR run on the 5' RACE reads, TCRdb lists one record per CDR3 protein. The sample yields roughly 310,000 distinct CDR3 sequences, less than 4.5% seen once. Sequenced here: PBMCs, sampled on the day of the yellow fever booster vaccination. These receptors were collected from a man aged 18 to 29 who received the YFV17D yellow fever vaccine.

In its sample, this clonotype was seen many times. The rearrangement joins TRBV5-1 to TRBJ2-3, with D uncertain. CDR1 and CDR2 (germline): SGHRS, YFSETQ. Trimming pared 0 bases from V and 4 bases from J, leaving 12 bases between. The CDR3 extends over 15 amino acids. The CDR3 region is CASSLDSFISDTQYF. The CDR3 DNA is TGCGCCAGCAGCTTGGATTCGTTTATCTCAGATACGCAGTATTTT.

The V gene is TRBV12-3 or TRBV12-4, the J gene TRBJ2-1, with 8 bases aligning to TRBD2. The CDR3 contains 14 residues. Trimming cost V 7 bases and J 6 bases; bases outside gene matches: 8. The CDR3 spells CASNRGGPANEQFF. DNA for the CDR3: TGTGCCAGCAACCGCGGGGGGCCCGCCAATGAGCAGTTCTTC.

This clonotype has ten or more counts. This chain joins TRBV24-1 and TRBJ2-5; D ambiguous. Trimming pared 7 bases from V and 1 base from J, leaving 9 bases between. This CDR3 has 13 amino acids. Germline CDR1 reads KGHDR; CDR2 reads SFDVKD. CDR3 in DNA: TGTGCCACCAGAGGACGTTCCCAAGAGACCCAGTACTTC. This translates into CATRGRSQETQYF.

The gene calls are TRBV13 and TRBJ2-6, with TRBD1 as a possible D gene (5 bases). The length of the CDR3 is 13 residues. CDR1 PRHDT and CDR2 FYEKMQ come from the germline V gene (reference sequence). V lost 10 bases and J lost 2, with 9 bases in between. CDR3 amino acids: CANRQTGANVLTF. Here the CDR3 DNA reads TGTGCCAACCGACAGACTGGGGCCAACGTCCTGACTTTC.

The chain employs TRBV7-3 and TRBJ1-1; tentatively, D is TRBD1 (5 bases). V lost 1 base and J 7 bases, leaving 16 bases between the germline ends. Per germline, CDR1 SGHTA and CDR2 FQGTGA. CDR3 size: 15 residues. CDR3 in DNA: TGTGCCAGCAGCTTAAGGGCTACGGGGGAAGGTGAAGCTTTCTTT. Residues: CASSLRATGEGEAFF.

The chain employs TRBV3-1 and TRBJ2-5; no clear D gene. Germline V CDR1 and CDR2: LGHDT, YNNKEL (reference sequence). The V end was cut by 4 bases, the J end by 5 bases, with 14 bases between. The CDR3 runs to 14 residues. This CDR3 reads CASSLVTARETQYF. CDR3 bases: TGTGCCAGCAGCCTGGTGACGGCGAGGGAGACCCAGTACTTC.

In DNA form, the CDR3 reads TGTGCCAGCAGCCCTCTCGAGGTCCCCATCTACGAGCAGTACTTC. It codes for CASSPLEVPIYEQYF. The rearrangement joins TRBV14 to TRBJ2-7; D unclear. V was trimmed by 4 bases and J by 3 bases, leaving 16 bases between them. This CDR3 is 15 amino acids long. CDR1 is SGHDN and CDR2 is FVKESK in the germline V gene. The entire variable domain, with the rest obtained from reference TRBV14 and TRBJ2-7, is as follows: EAGVTQFPSHSVIEKGQTVTLRCDPISGHDNLYWYRRVMGKEIKFLLHFVKESKQDESGMPNNRFLAERTGGTYSTLKVQPAELEDSGVYFCASSPLEVPIYEQYFGPGTRLTVT.

This clonotype was counted only a few times. V gene TRBV25-1 combines with J gene TRBJ2-3, with TRBD1 as a possible D gene (5 bases). Germline lookup yields CDR1 MGHDK and CDR2 SYGVNS. Trimming removed 7 bases from V and 0 bases from J, with 11 bases in between. The CDR3 is 14 residues long. The CDR3 bases are TGTGCCAGCAAGTCAGGGTGGAGCACAGATACGCAGTATTTT. Its translation: CASKSGWSTDTQYF. The whole variable domain, filled in from reference TRBV25-1 and TRBJ2-3, reads EADIYQTPRYLVIGTGKKITLECSQTMGHDKMYWYQQDPGMELHLIHYSYGVNSTEKGDLSSESTVSRIRTEHFPLTLESARPSHTSQYLCASKSGWSTDTQYFGPGTRLTVL.